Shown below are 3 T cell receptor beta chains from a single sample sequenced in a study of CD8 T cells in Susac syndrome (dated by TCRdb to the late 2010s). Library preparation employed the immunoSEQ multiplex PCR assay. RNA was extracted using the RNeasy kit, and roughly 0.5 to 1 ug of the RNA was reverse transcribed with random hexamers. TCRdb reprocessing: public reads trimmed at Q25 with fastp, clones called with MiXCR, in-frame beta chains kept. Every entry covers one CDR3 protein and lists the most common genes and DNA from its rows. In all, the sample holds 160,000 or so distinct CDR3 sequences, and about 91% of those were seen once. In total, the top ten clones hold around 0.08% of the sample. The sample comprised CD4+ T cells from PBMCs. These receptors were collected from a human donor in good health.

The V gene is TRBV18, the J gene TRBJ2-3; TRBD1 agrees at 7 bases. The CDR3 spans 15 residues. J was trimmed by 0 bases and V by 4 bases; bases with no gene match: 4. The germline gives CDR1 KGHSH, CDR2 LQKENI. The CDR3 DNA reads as TGTGCCAGCTCACGAACGGGACAGAGCACAGATACGCAGTATTTT. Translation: CASSRTGQSTDTQYF.

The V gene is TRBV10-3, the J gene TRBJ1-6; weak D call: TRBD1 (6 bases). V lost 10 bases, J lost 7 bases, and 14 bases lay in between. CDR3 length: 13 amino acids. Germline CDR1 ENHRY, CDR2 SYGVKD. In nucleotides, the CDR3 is TGTGCCACCAGAGAGCAGGGGAATTCACCCCTCCACTTT. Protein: CATREQGNSPLHF.

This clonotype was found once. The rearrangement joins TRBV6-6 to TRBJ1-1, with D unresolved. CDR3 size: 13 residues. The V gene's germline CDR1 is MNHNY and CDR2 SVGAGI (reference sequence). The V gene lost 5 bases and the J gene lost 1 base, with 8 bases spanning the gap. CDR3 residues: CASSHRENTEAFF. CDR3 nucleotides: TGTGCCAGCAGTCATCGAGAGAACACTGAAGCTTTCTTT.